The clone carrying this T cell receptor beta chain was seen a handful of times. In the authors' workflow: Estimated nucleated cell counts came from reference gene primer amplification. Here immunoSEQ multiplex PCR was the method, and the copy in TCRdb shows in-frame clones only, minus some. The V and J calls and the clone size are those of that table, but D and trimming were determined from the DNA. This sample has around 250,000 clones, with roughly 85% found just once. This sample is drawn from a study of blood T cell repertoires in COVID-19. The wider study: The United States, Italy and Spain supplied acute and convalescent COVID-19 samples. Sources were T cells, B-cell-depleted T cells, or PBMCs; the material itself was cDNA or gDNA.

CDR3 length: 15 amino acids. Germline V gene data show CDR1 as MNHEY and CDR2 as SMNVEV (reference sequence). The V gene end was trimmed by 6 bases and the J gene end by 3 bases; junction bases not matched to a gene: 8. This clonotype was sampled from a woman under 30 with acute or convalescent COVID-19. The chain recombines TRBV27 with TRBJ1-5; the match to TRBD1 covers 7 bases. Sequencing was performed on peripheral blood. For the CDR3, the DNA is TGTGCCAGCAGCCAAGACAGGGACATCAATCAGCCCCAGCATTTT. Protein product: CASSQDRDINQPQHF.